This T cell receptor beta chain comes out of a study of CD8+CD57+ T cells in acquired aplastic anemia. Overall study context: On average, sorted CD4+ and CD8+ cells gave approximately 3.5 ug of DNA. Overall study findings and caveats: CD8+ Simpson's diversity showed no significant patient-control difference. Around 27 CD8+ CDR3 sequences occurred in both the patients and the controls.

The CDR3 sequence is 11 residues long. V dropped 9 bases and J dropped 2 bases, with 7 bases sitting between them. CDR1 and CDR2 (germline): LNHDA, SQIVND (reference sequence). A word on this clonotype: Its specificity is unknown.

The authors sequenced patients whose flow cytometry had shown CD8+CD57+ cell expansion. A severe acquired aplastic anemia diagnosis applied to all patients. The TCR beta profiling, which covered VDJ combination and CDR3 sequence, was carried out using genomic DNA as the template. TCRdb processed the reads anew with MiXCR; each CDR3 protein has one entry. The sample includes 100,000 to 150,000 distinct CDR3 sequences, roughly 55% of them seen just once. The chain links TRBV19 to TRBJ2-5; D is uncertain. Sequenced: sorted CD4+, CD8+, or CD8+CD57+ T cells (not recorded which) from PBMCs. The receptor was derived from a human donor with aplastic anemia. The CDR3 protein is CASSAQETQYF. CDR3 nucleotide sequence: TGTGCCAGCTCAGCTCAAGAGACCCAGTACTTC.